Presented here are 15 T cell receptor beta chains from one specimen sequenced in a study of cytomegalovirus exposure and HLA in healthy donors. The study ran its PCR with 60 Vbeta and 13 Jbeta primers. This table comes from immunoSEQ multiplex PCR, and its TCRdb copy is limited to in-frame clones, with some not included. The top ten hold 3% to 4% of the sample, which has over 250,000 clones, about nine tenths seen once. Input material: PBMCs. These receptor sequences come from a man aged 40-49 years in good health and CMV-seropositive.

The chain couples TRBV5-1 to TRBJ1-2; D gene ambiguous. This CDR3 is built from 14 residues. The germline V gene encodes CDR1 SGHRS and CDR2 YFSETQ. Trimming left V 2 bases short and J 5 bases short, with 13 bases between. The CDR3 reads CASSFRGRGYGYTF. DNA for the CDR3: TGCGCCAGCAGCTTTCGGGGAAGAGGTTATGGCTACACCTTC.

This rearrangement joins TRBV29-1 to TRBJ2-7, with 9 bases matching TRBD2. V lost 4 bases, J lost 3 bases, and 4 bases stayed unmatched. Germline loops: CDR1 SQVTM, CDR2 ANQGSEA. The CDR3 runs 13 residues. Here the CDR3 DNA reads TGCAGCGTTGTTAGCGGGAGAGACTACGAGCAGTACTTC. This codes for CSVVSGRDYEQYF.

This chain joins TRBV28 and TRBJ1-1, with D tentatively TRBD1 (6 bases). The CDR3 is made up of 15 amino acids. V was clipped by 5 bases and J by 0 bases, with 13 bases between them. Germline CDR1 and CDR2: MDHEN and SYDVKM. CDR3 sequence reads: CASSSRGVMNTEAFF. For the CDR3, the DNA is TGTGCCAGCAGTAGCAGGGGTGTTATGAACACTGAAGCTTTCTTT.

The rearrangement joins TRBV18 to TRBJ1-1, with 7 bases matching TRBD1. The CDR3 covers 15 residues. Germline trimming cut 3 bases from V and 4 bases from J; bases unmatched to any gene: 8. CDR1 is KGHSH and CDR2 is LQKENI in the germline V gene. CDR3 DNA: TGTGCCAGCTCACCTATCCGGGACAGTGGCACTGAAGCTTTCTTT. Its protein is CASSPIRDSGTEAFF.

Concerning this clone: Distinct nucleotide sequences in the sample also encode this CDR3. This chain links TRBV18 with TRBJ2-2; 7 bases align to TRBD1. This CDR3 is 15 amino acids long. Looked up from germline, CDR1 is KGHSH and CDR2 is LQKENI. Losses at the gene ends were 3 bases for V and 0 bases for J; bases not matched to a gene: 1. CDR3 nucleotides: TGTGCCAGCTCACCCGGGACAGCGAACACCGGGGAGCTGTTTTTT. Residues: CASSPGTANTGELFF.

V usage is TRBV2 and J usage is TRBJ2-4, with a weak D call TRBD1 (5 bases). Trimming stripped 6 bases from V and 7 bases from J, with 13 bases between. The V gene's germline CDR1 is SNHLY and CDR2 FYNNEI. The CDR3 is 13 residues long. CDR3 DNA: TGTGCCAGCAGCCGCAGGGTTCCGAACATTCAGTACTTC. Protein sequence: CASSRRVPNIQYF.

J is TRBJ2-2 and V is TRBV27, with D perhaps TRBD1 (6 bases). Germline CDR1 reads MNHEY; CDR2 reads SMNVEV (reference sequence). This CDR3 is built from 14 residues. V lost 0 bases and J 7 bases, leaving 9 bases between the germline ends. CDR3 sequence reads: CASSLSAQGGELFF. The CDR3, as DNA: TGTGCCAGCAGTTTATCGGCACAGGGCGGGGAGCTGTTTTTT.

The rearrangement uses TRBV28 and TRBJ2-7; 11 bases match TRBD1. Germline assignment: CDR1 MDHEN and CDR2 SYDVKM. Unmatched junction bases numbered 6, after V lost 2 bases and J lost 6 bases. There are 15 residues in the CDR3. In DNA, the CDR3 is TGTGCCAGCAGTTTAGTCCGGACAGGGGGCCGCGAGCAGTACTTC. Translating it yields CASSLVRTGGREQYF. Using reference TRBV28 and TRBJ2-7 for the parts outside the CDR3, the full variable domain is DVKVTQSSRYLVKRTGEKVFLECVQDMDHENMFWYRQDPGLGLRLIYFSYDVKMKEKGDIPEGYSVSREKKERFSLILESASTNQTSMYLCASSLVRTGGREQYFGPGTRLTVT.

The rearrangement uses TRBV2 and TRBJ1-4, with unresolved D. Trimming removed 7 bases at V and 0 bases at J, with 12 bases between. The CDR3 runs to 15 residues. CDR1 is SNHLY and CDR2 is FYNNEI in the germline V gene. CDR3 DNA: TGTGCCAGCAACTGGGAGCCTACAACTAATGAAAAACTGTTTTTT. Translation: CASNWEPTTNEKLFF.

The chain uses TRBV29-1 and TRBJ2-7, with 7 nucleotides matching TRBD2. Germline trimming cut 4 bases from V and 3 bases from J; bases unmatched to any gene: 9. This CDR3 is built from 14 residues. Germline V gives CDR1 SQVTM, CDR2 ANQGSEA. CDR3 sequence: CSVVLSGTNYEQYF. The CDR3 DNA reads TGCAGCGTTGTCCTCTCCGGGACTAACTACGAGCAGTACTTC.

Of note for this clone: A read error may account for a junction end that differs from germline. The J gene is TRBJ2-2, the V gene TRBV6-5, with a tentative D call TRBD1 (5 bases). Germline assignment: CDR1 MNHEY and CDR2 SVGAGI. This CDR3 is 15 amino acids long. Here the CDR3 reads CASSNSLGDTGELFF. The CDR3 coding sequence is TGTGCCAGCAGTAACTCGTTAGGGGACACCGGGGAGCTGTTTTTT.

CDR3 sequence reads: CASSLFPGTYEQYF. The CDR3 nucleotides read TGCGCCAGCAGCTTGTTTCCGGGAACCTACGAGCAGTACTTC. The gene calls are TRBV5-1 and TRBJ2-7; a possible D gene is TRBD2 (5 bases). Germline CDR1 SGHRS, CDR2 YFSETQ. The V end was cut by 1 base, the J end by 2 bases, with 10 bases between. This CDR3 is built from 14 residues.

V usage is TRBV29-1 and J usage is TRBJ2-3; 10 nucleotides match TRBD2. Germline lookup yields CDR1 SQVTM and CDR2 ANQGSEA. The length of the CDR3 is 15 residues. The V gene end was trimmed by 1 base and the J gene end by 6 bases; junction bases not matched to a gene: 7. The CDR3 loop is CSVEGTSGTRDTQYF. The CDR3 nucleotides are TGCAGCGTTGAAGGAACTAGCGGGACCCGGGATACGCAGTATTTT.

The chain carries TRBV18 and TRBJ1-1; D is uncertain. V dropped 4 bases and J dropped 1 base, with 4 bases sitting between them. The CDR3 has 12 amino acids. Germline V gives CDR1 KGHSH, CDR2 LQKENI. The CDR3 DNA reads as TGTGCCAGCTCACGGCCGAACACTGAAGCTTTCTTT. Encoded protein: CASSRPNTEAFF.

This chain links TRBV28 with TRBJ2-3; 10 positions agree with TRBD2. The germline V gene has CDR1 MDHEN and CDR2 SYDVKM. V gave up 0 bases and J gave up 5 bases; unmatched junction bases: 8. The CDR3 extends over 17 amino acids. The CDR3 coding sequence is TGTGCCAGCAGTTTATGGGGGACTAGCGAGGCAGGAGATACGCAGTATTTT. This encodes CASSLWGTSEAGDTQYF.